This T cell receptor (beta chain) was identified during a study of CD8+CD57+ T cells in acquired aplastic anemia (dated by TCRdb to the late 2010s). About the investigation overall: A mean of about 3.2 ug of DNA, ranging from about 0.17 to 30 ug, was extracted from sorted CD4+ and CD8+ cells. Mean read counts for healthy donor samples were approximately 10 million for CD4+ cells and some 12 million for CD8+ cells.

The full study reports these points: Although roughly 30 CD8+ CDR3 sequences were shared by patients and controls, these sequences appeared highly expressed in patients and within the immunodominant clones of patients. CD8+ Simpson's diversity did not differ significantly between patients and healthy controls (P=0.060).

In the study, sorted CD4+ and CD8+ blood T cells from patients with severe aplastic anemia and from healthy subjects underwent deep sequencing of TCR repertoires. Ficoll-Paque density gradient centrifugation was used to isolate peripheral blood mononuclear cells. Before DNA extraction, CD4+ and CD8+ T cells were sorted by FACS or by magnetic beads. Based on the germline V gene (reference sequence), the CDR1 and CDR2 sequences are DFQATT and SNEGSKA. Including the terminal cysteine and phenylalanine, the CDR3 comprises 12 residues. The sequence is cut down to CDR3 DNA, 36 bases in frame from base 1. V trim: 3 bases; J trim: 3 bases; unmatched bases: 2. This clonotype was observed at least ten times. Its antigen is still unknown. No per-base quality is available; no much larger clone lies one base away. Genomic DNA was used as template for profiling of TCR beta VDJ combinations and CDR3 sequences. TCR repertoire sequencing was run on an Illumina HiSeq 2000. The authors' analysis ran thus. Repertoires were assessed using TRBV/TRBJ rearrangement plots, CDR3 size and DJ length profiles, and Simpson's diversity index. The immunodominant clone was defined as the most abundant DNA sequence in deep sequencing data. CDR3 amino acid sequences were screened for sharing across subjects and compared with published repertoires and the VDJdb database. The public reads were quality trimmed at Q25 with fastp and then assembled into clones with MiXCR by TCRdb, keeping productive beta chains. Identical CDR3 proteins give one entry, which carries the most common genes and DNA. The V and J calls come from TCRdb's annotation, not from the publication. For this sample there are about 170,000 distinct CDR3 sequences; just under 65% appear just once. The top ten constitute under 50% of the sample.

The clonotype was recovered from a human donor in good health. Sequencing was done on a sample of sorted CD4+, CD8+, or CD8+CD57+ T cells (not recorded which) from PBMCs. Recombination joined TRBV20-1 with TRBJ2-7; 7 bases in the middle match TRBD1. The nucleotides read TGCAGTGCTAGTAGGGGGCTCTACGAGCAGTACTTC. Its protein is CSASRGLYEQYF.